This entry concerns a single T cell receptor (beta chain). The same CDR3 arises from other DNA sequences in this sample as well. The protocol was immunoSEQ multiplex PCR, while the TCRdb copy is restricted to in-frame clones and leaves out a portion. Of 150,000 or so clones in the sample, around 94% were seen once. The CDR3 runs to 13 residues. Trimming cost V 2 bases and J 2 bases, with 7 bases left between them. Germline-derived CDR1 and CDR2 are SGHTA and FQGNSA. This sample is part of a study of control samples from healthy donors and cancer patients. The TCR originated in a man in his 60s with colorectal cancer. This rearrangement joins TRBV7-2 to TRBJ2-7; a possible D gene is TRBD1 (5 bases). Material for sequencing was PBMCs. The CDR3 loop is CASSLTGAYEQYF. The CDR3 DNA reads TGTGCCAGCAGCTTAACAGGAGCCTACGAGCAGTACTTC. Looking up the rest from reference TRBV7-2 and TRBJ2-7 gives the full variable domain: GAGVSQSPSNKVTEKGKDVELRCDPISGHTALYWYRQSLGQGLEFLIYFQGNSAPDKSGLPSDRFSAERTGGSVSTLTIQRTQQEDSAVYLCASSLTGAYEQYFGPGTRLTVT.